Given below is one TCR beta chain in context. Its antigen is not identified. V lost 1 base to trimming and J lost 13 bases, with 13 bases between them. Germline V gene sequence: CDR1 MGHRA, CDR2 YSYEKL. CDR3 length: 12 residues. This entry belongs to a study of T cell responses to AZD1222 COVID-19 vaccine. Study-level information: Whether given at about 4 or about 12 weeks, second doses were pooled.

Study outcomes and limitations: Spike-wide coverage was observed for vaccine-associated CD4 TCRs, with dominant responses at 160-218 and 743-854. Targets within unmutated variant regions were reportedly found for nearly half of spike-specific TCRs. Females made up more of the donors, who were largely white British, and clonal diversity may have come out too low.

Generated by immunoSEQ multiplex PCR, the TCRdb table keeps only in-frame clones and is missing some. Of 100,000 to 150,000 clones listed, 80% to 90% are singletons. Specimen: peripheral blood, collected on day 0 of AZD1222 vaccination. The receptor comes from an adult in good health. The chain couples TRBV4-1 to TRBJ1-2; D is unresolved. CDR3 residues: CASSQGTDQGTF. In DNA form, the CDR3 reads TGCGCCAGCAGCCAAGGGACCGACCAAGGCACCTTC.